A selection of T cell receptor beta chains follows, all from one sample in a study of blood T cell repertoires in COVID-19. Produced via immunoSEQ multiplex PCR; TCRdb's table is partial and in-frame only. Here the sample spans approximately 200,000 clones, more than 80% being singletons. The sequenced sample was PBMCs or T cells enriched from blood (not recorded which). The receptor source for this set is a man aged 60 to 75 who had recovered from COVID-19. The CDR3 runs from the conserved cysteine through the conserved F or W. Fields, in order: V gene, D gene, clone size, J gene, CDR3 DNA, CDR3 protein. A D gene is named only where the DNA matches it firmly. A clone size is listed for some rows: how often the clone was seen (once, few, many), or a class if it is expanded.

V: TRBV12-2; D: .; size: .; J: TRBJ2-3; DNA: TGTGCAAGTCGCTTCAGGGCTAGCGGGGGGGAAGATACGCAGTATTTT; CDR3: CASRFRASGGEDTQYF
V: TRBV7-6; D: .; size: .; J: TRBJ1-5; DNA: TGTGCCAGCAGCTTAGCGACCGGGCAGCCCCAGCATTTT; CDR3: CASSLATGQPQHF
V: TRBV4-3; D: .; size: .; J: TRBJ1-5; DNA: TGCGCCAGCAGCCAAGACAGGGGCGATCAGCCCCAGCATTTT; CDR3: CASSQDRGDQPQHF
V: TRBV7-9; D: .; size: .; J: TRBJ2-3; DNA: TGTGCCAGCAGCCAAAGGGGCGGGGTACCCACAGATACGCAGTATTTT; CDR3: CASSQRGGVPTDTQYF
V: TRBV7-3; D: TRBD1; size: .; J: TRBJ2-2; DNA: TGTGCCAGCAGCTTTGGACAGGGGTCGACCGGGGAGCTGTTTTTT; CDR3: CASSFGQGSTGELFF
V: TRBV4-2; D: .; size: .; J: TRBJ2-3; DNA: TGTGCCAGCAGCCAAGGGCCAGGGAGCACAGATACGCAGTATTTT; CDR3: CASSQGPGSTDTQYF
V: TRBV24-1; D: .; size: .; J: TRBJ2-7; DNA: TGTGCCACCAGTGAAAACAGGGAGGGCTCCTACGAGCAGTACTTC; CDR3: CATSENREGSYEQYF
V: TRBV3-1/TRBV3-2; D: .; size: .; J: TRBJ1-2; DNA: TGTGCCAGCAGCCAAACAGGGATTTATGGCTACACCTTC; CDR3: CASSQTGIYGYTF
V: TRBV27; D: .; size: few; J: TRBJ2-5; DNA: TGTGCCAGCAGTCTACCTCAGGGGAGGGGACGGCGGGAGACCCAGTACTTC; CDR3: CASSLPQGRGRRETQYF
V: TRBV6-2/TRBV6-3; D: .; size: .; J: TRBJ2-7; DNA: TGTGCCAGCAGTTACCTATCGGGGACCTACGAGCAGTACTTC; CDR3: CASSYLSGTYEQYF
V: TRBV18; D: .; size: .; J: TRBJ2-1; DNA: TGTGCCAGCTCACCAGGGAGGGGGGGCATCAACAATGAGCAGTTCTTC; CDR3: CASSPGRGGINNEQFF
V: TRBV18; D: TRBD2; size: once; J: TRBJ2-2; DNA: TGTGCCAGCTCACCACCAGGACTAGCGGGGGTCACCGGGGAGCTGTTTTTT; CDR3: CASSPPGLAGVTGELFF
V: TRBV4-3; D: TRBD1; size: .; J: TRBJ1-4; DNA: TGCGCCAGCAGCCGAGGAACAGGGGCTAATGAAAAACTGTTTTTT; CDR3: CASSRGTGANEKLFF
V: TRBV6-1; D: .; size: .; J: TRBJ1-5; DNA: TGTGCCAGCAGTGATCGGGGGGGGTACAATAGCAATCAGCCCCAGCATTTT; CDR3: CASSDRGGYNSNQPQHF
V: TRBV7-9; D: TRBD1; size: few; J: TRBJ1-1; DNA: TGTGCCAGCAGCGGGGACAGGGAATTTTGGGGCACTGAAGCTTTCTTT; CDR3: CASSGDREFWGTEAFF
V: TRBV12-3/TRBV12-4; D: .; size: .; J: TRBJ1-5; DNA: TGTGCCAGCAGTTTAGCTGGGGGGGTTCGGCATTTT; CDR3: CASSLAGGVRHF
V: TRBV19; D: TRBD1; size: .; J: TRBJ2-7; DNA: TGTGCCAGTAGCCGGGACAGGCGATATTCCTACGAGCAGTACTTC; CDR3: CASSRDRRYSYEQYF
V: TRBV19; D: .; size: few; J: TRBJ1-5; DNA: TGTGCCAGTGGGCGGGCTGTAGAGCCCCAGCATTTT; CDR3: CASGRAVEPQHF
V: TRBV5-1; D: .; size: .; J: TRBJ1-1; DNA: TGCGCCAGCAGTCTGGGCCCTGGGTGGACTGAAGCTTTCTTT; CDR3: CASSLGPGWTEAFF
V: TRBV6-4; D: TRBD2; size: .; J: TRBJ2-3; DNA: TGTGCCAGCAGTCCCACTAGCGGGGCTGCAGATACGCAGTATTTT; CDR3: CASSPTSGAADTQYF
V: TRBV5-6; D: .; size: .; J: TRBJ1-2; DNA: TGTGCCAGCAGCTTGTATGCAGGAATAGACTATGGCTACACCTTC; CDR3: CASSLYAGIDYGYTF
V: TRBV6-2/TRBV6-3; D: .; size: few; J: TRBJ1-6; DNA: TGTGCCAGCAGCGCAGCGAGGGATAATTCACCCCTCCACTTT; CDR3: CASSAARDNSPLHF
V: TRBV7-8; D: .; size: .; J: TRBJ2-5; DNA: TGTGCCAGCAGCTCCATTGAAGAGACCCAGTACTTC; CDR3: CASSSIEETQYF
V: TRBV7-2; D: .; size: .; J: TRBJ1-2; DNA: TGTGCCAGCAGCTTCAACAGGGCTGCGTCGGGCGGCTACACCTTC; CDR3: CASSFNRAASGGYTF
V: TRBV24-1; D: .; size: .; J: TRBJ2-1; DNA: TGTGCCACCAGTGATTTCCAGGGGTTGTTGAATGAGCAGTTCTTC; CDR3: CATSDFQGLLNEQFF
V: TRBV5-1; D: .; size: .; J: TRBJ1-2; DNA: TGCGCCAGCAGCTCTATGGGGCAGGTCACGGACTATGGCTACACCTTC; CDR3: CASSSMGQVTDYGYTF
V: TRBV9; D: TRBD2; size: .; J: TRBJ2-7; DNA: TGTGCCAGCAGCGCTTCCGGGACTAGCAGATACGAGCAGTACTTC; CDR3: CASSASGTSRYEQYF
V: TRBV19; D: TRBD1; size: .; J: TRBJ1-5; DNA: TGTGCCAGTACCCCGGGACAGGGTGTTCAGCCCCAGCATTTT; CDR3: CASTPGQGVQPQHF
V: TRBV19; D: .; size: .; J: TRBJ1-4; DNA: TGTGCCAGTAGTATTTCTTCGGCGGATGAAAAACTGTTTTTT; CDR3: CASSISSADEKLFF
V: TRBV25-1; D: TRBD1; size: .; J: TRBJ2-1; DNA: TGTGCCAGCAGGGAGGACAGGGGTAATGAGCAGTTCTTC; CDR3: CASREDRGNEQFF
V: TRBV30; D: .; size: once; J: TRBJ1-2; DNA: TGTGCCTGGGGGGCAGGGAACTATGGCTACACCTTC; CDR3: CAWGAGNYGYTF
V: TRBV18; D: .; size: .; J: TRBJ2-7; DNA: TGTGCCAGCTCACCACCGTCTGGAGGATGGGAGCAGTACTTC; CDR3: CASSPPSGGWEQYF
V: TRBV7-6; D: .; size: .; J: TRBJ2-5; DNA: TGTGCCAGCAGCTTAGAACAGGGAGAGACCCAGTACTTC; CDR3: CASSLEQGETQYF
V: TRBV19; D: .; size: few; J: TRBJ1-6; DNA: TGTGCCAGTAGTTGGGGCCCTAACTATAATTCACCCCTCCACTTT; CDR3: CASSWGPNYNSPLHF
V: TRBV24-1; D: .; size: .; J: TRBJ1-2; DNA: TGTGCCACCAGTGACGGACACAACCTTGGCTACACCTTC; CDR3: CATSDGHNLGYTF
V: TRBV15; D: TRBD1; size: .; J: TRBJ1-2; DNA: TGTGCCACCAGCAGAGATACAGGGGTGGGCTATGGCTACACCTTC; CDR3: CATSRDTGVGYGYTF
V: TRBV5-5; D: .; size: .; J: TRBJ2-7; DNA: TGTGCCAGCAGCCTGACAAGCCATGAGCAGTACTTC; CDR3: CASSLTSHEQYF
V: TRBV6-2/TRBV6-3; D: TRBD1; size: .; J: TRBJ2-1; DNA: TGTGCCAGCAGTTACGGGGTGACAGGGGCATTCAGTGAGCAGTTCTTC; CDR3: CASSYGVTGAFSEQFF
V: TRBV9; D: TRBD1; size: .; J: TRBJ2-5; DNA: TGTGCCAGCAGCCCTCGGACAGGGGGGCTCGGGGAGACCCAGTACTTC; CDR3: CASSPRTGGLGETQYF
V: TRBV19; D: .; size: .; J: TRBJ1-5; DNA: TGTGCCAGTAGTATTTTCGGTGATCAGCCCCAGCATTTT; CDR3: CASSIFGDQPQHF
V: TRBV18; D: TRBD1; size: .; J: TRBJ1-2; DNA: TGTGCCAGCTCATCTACCATTGGGACAGGGGATGAGGCTAACTATGGCTACACCTTC; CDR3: CASSSTIGTGDEANYGYTF
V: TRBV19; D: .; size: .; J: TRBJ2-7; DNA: TGTGCCAGTACCCGAAGTAGGGGCTACGAGCAGTACTTC; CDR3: CASTRSRGYEQYF
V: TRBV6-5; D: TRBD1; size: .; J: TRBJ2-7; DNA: TGTGCCAGCAGTTACTCCCCGGGACAGAACTACGAGCAGTACTTC; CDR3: CASSYSPGQNYEQYF
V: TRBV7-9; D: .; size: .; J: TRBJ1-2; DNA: TGTGCCAGCAGCCCATCGTCGGCGGGGGGTTATGGCTACACCTTC; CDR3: CASSPSSAGGYGYTF
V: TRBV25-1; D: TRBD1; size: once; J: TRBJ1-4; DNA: TGTGCCAGCAGTGGCGGACAGGGAGCAACTAATGAAAAACTGTTTTTT; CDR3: CASSGGQGATNEKLFF
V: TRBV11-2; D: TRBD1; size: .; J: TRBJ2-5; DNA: TGTGCCAGCAGGATGACAGGGGTCGAGACCCAGTACTTC; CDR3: CASRMTGVETQYF
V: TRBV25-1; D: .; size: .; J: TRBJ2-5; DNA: TGTGCCAGCAGTGAATCCCTATTTCAAGAGACCCAGTACTTC; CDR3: CASSESLFQETQYF
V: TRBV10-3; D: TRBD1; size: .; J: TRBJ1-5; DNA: TGTGCCATCAGTGAGACAGGGGATAGCAATCAGCCCCAGCATTTT; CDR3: CAISETGDSNQPQHF
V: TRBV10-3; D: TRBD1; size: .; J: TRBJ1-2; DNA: TGTGCCATCAGTCGGACCGGGACAGAATATGGCTACACCTTC; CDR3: CAISRTGTEYGYTF
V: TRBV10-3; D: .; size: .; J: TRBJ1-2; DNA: TGTGCCATCAGTGAGGGGACTTCAGCTAACTATGGCTACACCTTC; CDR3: CAISEGTSANYGYTF
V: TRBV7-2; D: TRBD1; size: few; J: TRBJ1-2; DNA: TGTGCCAGCAGCTTGGACAGGGTTTCTGGCTACACCTTC; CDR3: CASSLDRVSGYTF
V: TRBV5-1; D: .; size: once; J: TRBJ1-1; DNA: TGCGCCAGCAGCTTGGGCGGGAACTCCATGAACACTGAAGCTTTCTTT; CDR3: CASSLGGNSMNTEAFF
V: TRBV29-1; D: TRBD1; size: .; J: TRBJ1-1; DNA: TGCAGCGTTGATCAGGGACAGGGGAACACTGAAGCTTTCTTT; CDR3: CSVDQGQGNTEAFF
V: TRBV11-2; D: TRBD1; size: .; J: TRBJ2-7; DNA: TGTGCCAGCAGCTTAGCGACAGGGGTAGGTGAGCAGTACTTC; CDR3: CASSLATGVGEQYF
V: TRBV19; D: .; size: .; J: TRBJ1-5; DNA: TGTGCCAGTACGATCCTCGGACTGAACAATCAGCCCCAGCATTTT; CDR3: CASTILGLNNQPQHF
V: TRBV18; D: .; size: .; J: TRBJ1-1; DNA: TGTGCCAGCTCACTCGACAGAGACACTGAAGCTTTCTTT; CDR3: CASSLDRDTEAFF
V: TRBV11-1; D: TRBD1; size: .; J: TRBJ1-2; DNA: TGTGCCAGCAGTTCGAGACAGGGGGGCTATGGCTACACCTTC; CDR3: CASSSRQGGYGYTF
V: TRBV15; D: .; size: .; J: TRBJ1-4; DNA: TGTGCCACCAGCAGAGACCTTCTGTTATCTAATGAAAAACTGTTTTTT; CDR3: CATSRDLLLSNEKLFF
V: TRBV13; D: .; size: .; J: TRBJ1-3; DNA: TGTGCCAGCAGAACCACCGGGACACAGTACGGAAACACCATATATTTT; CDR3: CASRTTGTQYGNTIYF
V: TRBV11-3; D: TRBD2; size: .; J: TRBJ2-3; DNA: TGTGCCAGCAGCTTGGGCGGGGGGGTCTCAGATACGCAGTATTTT; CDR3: CASSLGGGVSDTQYF